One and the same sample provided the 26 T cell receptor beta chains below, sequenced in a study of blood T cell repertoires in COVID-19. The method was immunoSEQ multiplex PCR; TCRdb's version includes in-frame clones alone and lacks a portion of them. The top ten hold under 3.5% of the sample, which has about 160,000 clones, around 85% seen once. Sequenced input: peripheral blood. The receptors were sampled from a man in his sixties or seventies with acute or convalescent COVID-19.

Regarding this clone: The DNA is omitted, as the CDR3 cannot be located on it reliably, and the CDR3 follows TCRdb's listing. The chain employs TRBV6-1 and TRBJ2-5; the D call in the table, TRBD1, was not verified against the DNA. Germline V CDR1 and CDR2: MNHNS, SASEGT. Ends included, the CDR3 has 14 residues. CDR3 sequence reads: CASSSSTGQETQYF.

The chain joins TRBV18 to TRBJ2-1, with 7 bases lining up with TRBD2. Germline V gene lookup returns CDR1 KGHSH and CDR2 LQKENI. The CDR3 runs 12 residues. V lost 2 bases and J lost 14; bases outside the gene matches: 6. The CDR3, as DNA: TGTGCCAGCTCACCAATGGGGACTAACAAGTTCTTC. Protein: CASSPMGTNKFF.

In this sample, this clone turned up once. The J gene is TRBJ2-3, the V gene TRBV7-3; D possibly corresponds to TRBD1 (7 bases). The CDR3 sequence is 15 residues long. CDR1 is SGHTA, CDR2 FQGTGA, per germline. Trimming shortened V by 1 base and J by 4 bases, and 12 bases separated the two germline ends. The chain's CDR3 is CASSLNRRGADTQYF. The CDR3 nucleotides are TGTGCCAGCAGCTTAAATCGCAGGGGGGCAGATACGCAGTATTTT.

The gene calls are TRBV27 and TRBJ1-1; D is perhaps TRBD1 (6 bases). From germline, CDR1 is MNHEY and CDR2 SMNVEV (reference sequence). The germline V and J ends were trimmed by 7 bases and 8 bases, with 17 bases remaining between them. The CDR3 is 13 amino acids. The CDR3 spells CASKERGRDEAFF. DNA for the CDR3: TGTGCCAGCAAGGAGAGGGGGAGGGACGAAGCTTTCTTT.

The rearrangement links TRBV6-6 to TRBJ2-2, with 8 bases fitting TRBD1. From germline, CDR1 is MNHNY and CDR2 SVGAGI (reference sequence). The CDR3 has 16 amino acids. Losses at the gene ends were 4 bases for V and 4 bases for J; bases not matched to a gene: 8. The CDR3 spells CASSSGQGLSTGELFF. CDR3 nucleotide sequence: TGTGCCAGCAGTTCCGGACAGGGTCTAAGCACCGGGGAGCTGTTTTTT.

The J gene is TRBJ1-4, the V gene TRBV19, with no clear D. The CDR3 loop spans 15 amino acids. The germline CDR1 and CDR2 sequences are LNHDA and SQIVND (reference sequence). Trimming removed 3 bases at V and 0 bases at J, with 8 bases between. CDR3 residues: CASSMNGATNEKLFF. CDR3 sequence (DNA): TGTGCCAGTAGTATGAATGGAGCAACTAATGAAAAACTGTTTTTT.

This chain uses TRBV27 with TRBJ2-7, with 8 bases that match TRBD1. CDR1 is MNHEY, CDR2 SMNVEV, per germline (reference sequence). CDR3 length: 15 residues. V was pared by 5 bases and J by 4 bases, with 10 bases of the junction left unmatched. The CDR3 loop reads CASSPPGTGRYEQYF. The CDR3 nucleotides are TGTGCCAGCAGTCCCCCCGGGACAGGCCGATACGAGCAGTACTTC.

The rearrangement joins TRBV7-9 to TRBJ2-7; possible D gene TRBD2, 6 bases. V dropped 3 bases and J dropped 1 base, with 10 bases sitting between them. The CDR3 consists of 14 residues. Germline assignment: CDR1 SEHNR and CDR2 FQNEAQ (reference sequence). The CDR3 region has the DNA TGTGCCAGCAGCTTGGGGGGAGCGTCCTACGAGCAGTACTTC. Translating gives CASSLGGASYEQYF.

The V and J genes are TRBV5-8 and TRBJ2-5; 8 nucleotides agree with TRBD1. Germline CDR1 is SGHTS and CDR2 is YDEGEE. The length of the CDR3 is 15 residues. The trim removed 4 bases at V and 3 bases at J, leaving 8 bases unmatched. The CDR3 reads CASSPRTGFEETQYF. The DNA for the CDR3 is TGTGCCAGCAGCCCGCGGACAGGGTTTGAAGAGACCCAGTACTTC.

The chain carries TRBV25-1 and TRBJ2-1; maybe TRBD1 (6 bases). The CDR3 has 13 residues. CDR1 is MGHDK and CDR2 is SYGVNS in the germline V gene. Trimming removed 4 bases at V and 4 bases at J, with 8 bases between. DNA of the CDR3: TGTGCCAGCAGTGCCCAGGGGTACAATGAGCAGTTCTTC. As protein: CASSAQGYNEQFF.

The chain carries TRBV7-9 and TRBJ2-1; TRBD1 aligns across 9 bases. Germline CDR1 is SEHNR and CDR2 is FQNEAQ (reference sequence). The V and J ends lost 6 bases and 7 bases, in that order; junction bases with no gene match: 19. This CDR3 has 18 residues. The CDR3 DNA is TGTGCCAGCAGGCTTATAGGAGATTGGGGACAGGGCACAAATGAGCAGTTCTTC. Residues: CASRLIGDWGQGTNEQFF.

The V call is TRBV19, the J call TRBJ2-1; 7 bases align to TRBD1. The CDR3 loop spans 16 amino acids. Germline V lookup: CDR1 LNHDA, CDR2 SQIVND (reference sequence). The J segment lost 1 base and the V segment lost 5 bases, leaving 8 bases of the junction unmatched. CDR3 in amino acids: CASSLRTGPSYNEQFF. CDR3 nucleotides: TGTGCCAGTAGTCTAAGGACAGGCCCATCCTACAATGAGCAGTTCTTC.

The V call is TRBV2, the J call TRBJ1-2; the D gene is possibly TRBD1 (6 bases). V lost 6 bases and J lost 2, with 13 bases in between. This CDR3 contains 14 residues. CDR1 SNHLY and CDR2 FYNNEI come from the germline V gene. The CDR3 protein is CASRYRASNYGYTF. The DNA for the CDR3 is TGTGCCAGCAGATACAGGGCATCGAACTATGGCTACACCTTC.

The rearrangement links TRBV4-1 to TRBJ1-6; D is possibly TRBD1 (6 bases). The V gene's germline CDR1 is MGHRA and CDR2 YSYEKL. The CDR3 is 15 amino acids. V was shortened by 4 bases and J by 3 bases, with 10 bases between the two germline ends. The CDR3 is CASSPPGHYNSPLHF. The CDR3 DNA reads TGCGCCAGCAGCCCTCCGGGACACTATAATTCACCCCTCCACTTT.

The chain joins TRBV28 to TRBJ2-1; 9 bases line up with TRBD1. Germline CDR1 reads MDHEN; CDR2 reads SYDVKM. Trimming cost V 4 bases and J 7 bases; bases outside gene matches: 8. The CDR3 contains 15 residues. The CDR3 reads CASSSPGQGGNEQFF. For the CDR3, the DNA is TGTGCCAGCAGTTCACCGGGACAGGGAGGAAATGAGCAGTTCTTC.

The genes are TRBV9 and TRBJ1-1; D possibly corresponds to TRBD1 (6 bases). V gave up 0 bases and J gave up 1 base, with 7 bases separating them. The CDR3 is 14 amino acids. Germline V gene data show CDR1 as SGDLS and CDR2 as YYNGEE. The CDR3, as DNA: TGTGCCAGCAGCGTAGTGGGACAGAACACTGAAGCTTTCTTT. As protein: CASSVVGQNTEAFF.

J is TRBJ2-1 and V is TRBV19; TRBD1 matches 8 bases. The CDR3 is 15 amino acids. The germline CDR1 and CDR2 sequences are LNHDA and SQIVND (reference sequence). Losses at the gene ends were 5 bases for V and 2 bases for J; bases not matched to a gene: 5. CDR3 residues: CASSLRGPPYNEQFF. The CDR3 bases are TGTGCCAGTAGTCTCAGGGGGCCCCCCTACAATGAGCAGTTCTTC.

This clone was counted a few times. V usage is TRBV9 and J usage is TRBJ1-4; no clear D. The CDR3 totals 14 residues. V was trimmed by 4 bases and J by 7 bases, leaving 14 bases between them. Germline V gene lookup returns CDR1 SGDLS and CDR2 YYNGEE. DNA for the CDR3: TGTGCCAGCAGCCCCCGCGCCGCCTTTGAAAAACTGTTTTTT. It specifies CASSPRAAFEKLFF.

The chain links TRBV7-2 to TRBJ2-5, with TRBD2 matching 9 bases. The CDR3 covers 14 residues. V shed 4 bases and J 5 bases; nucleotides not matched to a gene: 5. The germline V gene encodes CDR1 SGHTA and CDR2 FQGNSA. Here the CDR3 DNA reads TGTGCCAGCAGCTCATGGACTAGCGAGGAGACCCAGTACTTC. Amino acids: CASSSWTSEETQYF.

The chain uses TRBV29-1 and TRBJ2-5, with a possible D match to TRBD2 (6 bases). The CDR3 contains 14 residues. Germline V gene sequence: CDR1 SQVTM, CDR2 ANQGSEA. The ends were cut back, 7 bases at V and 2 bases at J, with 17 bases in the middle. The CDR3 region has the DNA TGCAGCGGGAGGGCCAGGGTCGGTCAAGAGACCCAGTACTTC. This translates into CSGRARVGQETQYF.

CDR3 sequence (DNA): TGTGCCAGCAGCTTAGATCAAGCTTTCGGGGGCTACACCTTC. Protein sequence: CASSLDQAFGGYTF. This chain links TRBV11-2 with TRBJ1-2; D gene unclear. The CDR3 runs to 14 residues. Trimming stripped 0 bases from V and 8 bases from J, with 13 bases between. Germline-derived CDR1 and CDR2 are SGHAT and FQNNGV. The full variable domain, in which reference TRBV11-2 and TRBJ1-2 provide the parts outside the CDR3, is EAGVAQSPRYKIIEKRQSVAFWCNPISGHATLYWYQQILGQGPKLLIQFQNNGVVDDSQLPKDRFSAERLKGVDSTLKIQPAKLEDSAVYLCASSLDQAFGGYTFGSGTRLTVV.

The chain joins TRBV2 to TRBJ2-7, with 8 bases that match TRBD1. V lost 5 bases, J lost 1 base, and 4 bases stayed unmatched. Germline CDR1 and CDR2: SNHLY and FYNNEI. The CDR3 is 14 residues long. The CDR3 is CASSPGGASYEQYF. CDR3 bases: TGTGCCAGCAGTCCAGGGGGCGCTTCCTACGAGCAGTACTTC.

CDR3 nucleotides: TGTGCCAGCAGCCGCGGGACAGGGTACTCCTACGAGCAGTACTTC. This gives the protein CASSRGTGYSYEQYF. The chain recombines TRBV28 with TRBJ2-7; 9 bases agree with TRBD1. The ends lost 6 bases at V and 0 bases at J; junction bases unmatched: 6. This CDR3 contains 15 residues. Germline-derived CDR1 and CDR2 are MDHEN and SYDVKM.

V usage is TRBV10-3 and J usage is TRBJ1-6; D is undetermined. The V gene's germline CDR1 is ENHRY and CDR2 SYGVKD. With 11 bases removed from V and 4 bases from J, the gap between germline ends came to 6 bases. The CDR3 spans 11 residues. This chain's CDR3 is CAPLYNSPLHF. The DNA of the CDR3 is TGTGCCCCCCTTTATAATTCACCCCTCCACTTT.

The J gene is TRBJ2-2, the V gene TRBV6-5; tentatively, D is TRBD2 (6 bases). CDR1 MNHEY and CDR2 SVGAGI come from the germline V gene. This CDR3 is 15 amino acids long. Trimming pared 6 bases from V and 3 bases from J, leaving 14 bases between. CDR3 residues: CASSYGTLDTGELFF. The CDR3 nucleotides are TGTGCCAGCAGCTACGGGACTTTAGACACCGGGGAGCTGTTTTTT.

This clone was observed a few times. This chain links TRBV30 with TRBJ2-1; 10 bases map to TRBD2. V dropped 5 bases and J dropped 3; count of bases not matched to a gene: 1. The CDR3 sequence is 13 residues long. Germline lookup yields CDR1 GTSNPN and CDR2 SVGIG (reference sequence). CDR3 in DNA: TGTGCCTGGGGACTAGCGGTCTACAATGAGCAGTTCTTC. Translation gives CAWGLAVYNEQFF.